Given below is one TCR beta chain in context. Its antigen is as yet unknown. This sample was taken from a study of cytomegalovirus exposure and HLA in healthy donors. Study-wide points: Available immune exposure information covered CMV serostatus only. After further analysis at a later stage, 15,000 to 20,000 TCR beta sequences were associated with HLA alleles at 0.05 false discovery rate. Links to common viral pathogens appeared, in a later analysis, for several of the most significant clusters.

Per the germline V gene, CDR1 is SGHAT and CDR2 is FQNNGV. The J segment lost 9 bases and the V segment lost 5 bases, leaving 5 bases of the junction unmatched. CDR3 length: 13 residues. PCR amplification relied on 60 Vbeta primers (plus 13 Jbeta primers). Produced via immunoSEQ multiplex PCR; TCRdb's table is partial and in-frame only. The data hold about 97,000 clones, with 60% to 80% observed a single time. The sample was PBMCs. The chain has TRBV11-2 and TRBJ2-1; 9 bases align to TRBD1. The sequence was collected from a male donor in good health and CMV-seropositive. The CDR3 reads CASSQLDRGEQFF. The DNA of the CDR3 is TGTGCCAGCAGCCAGCTGGACAGGGGTGAGCAGTTCTTC.